The next 21 T cell receptor beta chains were all read from a single sample in a study of molecular identifiers for immune sequencing clone quantification. TCRdb itself ran the PCR reads through MiXCR, one entry per CDR3 protein. This table holds approximately 590,000 distinct CDR3 sequences, about 25% found once. Specimen: naive CD8+ T cells from blood, with Jurkat cell RNA spiked in. Specified subset: FACS-sorted CD8+CD4-CCR7+CD45RA+ naive T cells. These receptors all stem from a human donor in good health. Some libraries in this study had Jurkat cell RNA spiked in.

With respect to this clonotype: With a much larger clone just one base away, this may be a read error. This sequence joins TRBV9 and TRBJ2-3, with 9 positions matching TRBD1. This CDR3 region has 16 residues. CDR1 is SGDLS and CDR2 is YYNGEE in the germline V gene. The chain's CDR3 is CAGSPRFGTGQDTQYF. The DNA of the CDR3 is TGTGCCGGCAGCCCCCGATTCGGGACAGGGCAAGATACGCAGTATTTT.

About this clonotype: This may be a read error, as it is one base from a much larger clone. This chain links TRBV6-6 with TRBJ2-3; TRBD1 is a possible D gene (6 bases). CDR3 size: 13 residues. Germline loops: CDR1 MNHNY, CDR2 SVGAGI (reference sequence). CDR3 DNA: TGTGCCAGCAGATGGACAGCTACAGATACGCGGTATTTT. Its protein product is CASRWTATDTRYF.

Of note for this clonotype: A read error is possible here, since a much larger clone lies one base away. The V and J genes are TRBV20-1 and TRBJ2-2; D is possibly TRBD2 (5 bases). In germline, CDR1 is DFQATT, CDR2 SNEGSKA (reference sequence). Trimming stripped 4 bases from V and 4 bases from J, with 10 bases between. This CDR3 has 13 amino acids. For the CDR3, the DNA is TGCAGTGCTACGCTAGCCCTCACCGGGGAGCTGTTTTTT. Protein: CSATLALTGELFF.

This clonotype was found many times. The J gene is TRBJ1-1, the V gene TRBV27; D gene uncertain. The CDR3 is made up of 12 amino acids. The ends were cut back, 5 bases at V and 7 bases at J, with 11 bases in the middle. Per germline, CDR1 MNHEY and CDR2 SMNVEV (reference sequence). CDR3 in amino acids: CASSNGGVEAFF. DNA for the CDR3: TGTGCCAGCAGTAACGGTGGAGTTGAAGCTTTCTTT.

This clonotype was counted ten times or more. The chain joins TRBV29-1 to TRBJ2-3; D perhaps matches TRBD1 (5 bases). Trimming pared 4 bases from V and 1 base from J, leaving 15 bases between. Germline V gives CDR1 SQVTM, CDR2 ANQGSEA. The CDR3 runs 15 residues. The CDR3 nucleotides are TGCAGCGTTGTCCTTGGACAAACAGGCACAGATACGCAGTATTTT. It is translated as CSVVLGQTGTDTQYF.

At least ten counts were recorded for this clonotype. This chain links TRBV2 with TRBJ2-5, with TRBD2 matching over 8 bases. J gave up 1 base and V 3 bases, and 4 bases lay outside the gene matches. In germline, CDR1 is SNHLY, CDR2 FYNNEI. CDR3 length: 15 amino acids. CDR3: CASSESLAGQETQYF. The CDR3 DNA sequence: TGTGCCAGCAGTGAGTCCCTAGCGGGCCAAGAGACCCAGTACTTC.

This clonotype was recorded at least ten times. The CDR3 here is CASSESMPGSVLTEAFF. The CDR3, as DNA: TGTGCCAGCAGTGAATCTATGCCAGGGTCGGTCCTCACTGAAGCTTTCTTT. The chain combines TRBV25-1 with TRBJ1-1, with D perhaps matching TRBD1 (5 bases). Trimming removed 1 base from V and 4 bases from J, with 19 bases in between. CDR3 length: 17 residues. Germline values: CDR1 MGHDK, CDR2 SYGVNS.

This clonotype came up many times. One end of the junction is discordant with germline, which a read error may explain. This chain joins TRBV27 and TRBJ1-5; 10 nucleotides line up with TRBD1. Germline V gene lookup returns CDR1 MNHEY and CDR2 SMNVEV (reference sequence). The CDR3 loop spans 14 amino acids. CDR3 nucleotide sequence: TGCGCCAGCAGCCCCGGGACAGGGGTTCAGCCCCAGCATTTT. Amino acids: CASSPGTGVQPQHF.

Note on this clonotype: A much larger clone differs from this one at a single base, so this may be a read error. The rearrangement joins TRBV4-3 to TRBJ1-2; D not resolved. The CDR3 spans 15 residues. The V and J ends lost 0 bases and 4 bases respectively, with 12 bases between them. Germline CDR1 reads LGHNA; CDR2 reads YSLEER. CDR3 protein: CASSQDRASLYGYTF. In DNA, the CDR3 is TGCGCCAGCAGCCAAGATCGAGCCAGCCTCTATGGCTACACCTTC.

This clonotype was recorded many times. The V gene is TRBV20-1, the J gene TRBJ1-5; no clear D gene. CDR1 DFQATT and CDR2 SNEGSKA come from the germline V gene (reference sequence). V was trimmed by 3 bases and J by 0 bases, leaving 9 bases between them. There are 14 residues in the CDR3. The CDR3 bases are TGCAGTGCTAGTCCTGGGCGTAGCAATCAGCCCCAGCATTTT. Its translation is CSASPGRSNQPQHF.

This clonotype has a handful of counts. V is TRBV2 and J is TRBJ2-1; D might be TRBD1 (6 bases). In germline, CDR1 is SNHLY, CDR2 FYNNEI. V gave up 4 bases and J gave up 9 bases, with 28 bases separating them. This CDR3 has 18 residues. The CDR3: CASSAGPYRVAGVSEQFF. CDR3 DNA: TGTGCCAGCAGTGCGGGACCATACAGGGTCGCTGGTGTCTCTGAGCAGTTCTTC.

Only a few counts were recorded for this clonotype. This chain joins TRBV4-1 and TRBJ2-6, with unresolved D. CDR1 is MGHRA and CDR2 is YSYEKL in the germline V gene. The CDR3 is made up of 18 amino acids. V lost 2 bases to trimming and J lost 0 bases, with 14 bases between them. The CDR3 bases are TGCGCCAGCAGCCAACCGGAGAACTTTAACTCTGGGGCCAACGTCCTGACTTTC. This codes for CASSQPENFNSGANVLTF.

This clonotype was seen at least ten times. This chain uses TRBV6-5 with TRBJ2-7; 8 positions match TRBD1. V dropped 2 bases and J dropped 5; count of bases not matched to a gene: 5. CDR1 MNHEY and CDR2 SVGAGI come from the germline V gene. This CDR3 spans 14 amino acids. CDR3 sequence: CASSYGQGADEQYF. The CDR3 region has the DNA TGTGCCAGCAGTTACGGGCAGGGGGCCGACGAGCAGTACTTC.

This clonotype was seen only a few times. The chain carries TRBV4-2 and TRBJ1-2; D might be TRBD1 (5 bases). Germline V gene lookup returns CDR1 LGHNA and CDR2 YNFKEQ. This CDR3 has 14 residues. The V and J ends lost 3 bases and 4 bases respectively, with 12 bases between them. CDR3 DNA: TGTGCCAGCAGCCAGGGGGAGGGAAGCTATGGCTACACCTTC. It specifies CASSQGEGSYGYTF.

There are many counts of this clonotype. The CDR3, as DNA: TGCGCCAGCAGCCGGGACTTCACCACAGATACGCAGTATTTT. Translation: CASSRDFTTDTQYF. The gene calls are TRBV5-1 and TRBJ2-3, with a weak D call TRBD2 (6 bases). Germline CDR1 and CDR2: SGHRS and YFSETQ. Trimming cost V 4 bases and J 2 bases, with 11 bases left between them. This CDR3 spans 14 amino acids.

Concerning this clonotype: A much more abundant neighbour one base away suggests this may be a read error. The CDR3 loop is CASGYTYSRDSLYEQYF. In DNA form, the CDR3 reads TGTGCCAGCGGTTACACCTATAGTCGGGACAGCCTTTACGAGCAGTACTTC. The chain uses TRBV6-5 and TRBJ2-7; TRBD1 matches 7 bases. CDR1 and CDR2 (germline): MNHEY, SVGAGI. This CDR3 is built from 17 residues.

The chain combines TRBV4-3 with TRBJ2-7; D not certain. CDR3 size: 15 residues. Germline V lookup: CDR1 LGHNA, CDR2 YSLEER. V lost 4 bases and J lost 2, with 15 bases in between. This chain's CDR3 is CASSLGTRTAYEQYF. The CDR3, as DNA: TGCGCCAGCAGCCTAGGAACTCGAACCGCCTACGAGCAGTACTTC.

This clonotype was observed a handful of times. This sequence joins TRBV5-4 and TRBJ2-7; TRBD1 aligns across 7 bases. The V gene end was trimmed by 4 bases and the J gene end by 2 bases; junction bases not matched to a gene: 9. Germline V CDR1 and CDR2: SGHNT, YYREEE (reference sequence). The CDR3 length is 15 residues. The CDR3 nucleotides read TGTGCCAGCAGCGAATGGGACAGCAGAACCTACGAGCAGTACTTC. It is translated as CASSEWDSRTYEQYF.

In this sample, this clonotype turned up many times. V is TRBV11-2 and J is TRBJ2-5; D is unclear. The germline V gene has CDR1 SGHAT and CDR2 FQNNGV. CDR3 size: 11 residues. Trimming removed 5 bases from V and 7 bases from J, with 8 bases in between. The CDR3 is CASSPPGTQYF. The DNA of the CDR3 is TGTGCCAGCAGCCCCCCCGGGACCCAGTACTTC.

The rearrangement uses TRBV12-3 or TRBV12-4 and TRBJ2-3, with D unclear. There are 13 residues in the CDR3. Trimming shortened V by 4 bases and J by 5 bases, and 10 bases separated the two germline ends. This CDR3 reads CASSSAMKDTQYF. CDR3 DNA: TGTGCCAGCAGTTCAGCGATGAAAGATACGCAGTATTTT.

In this sample, this clonotype turned up many times. This chain uses TRBV7-2 with TRBJ2-3; perhaps TRBD2 as D (6 bases). The germline CDR1 and CDR2 sequences are SGHTA and FQGNSA. The CDR3 runs 13 residues. V was pared by 5 bases and J by 6 bases, with 12 bases between. The CDR3: CASSPRGGDTQYF. The CDR3 bases are TGTGCCAGCAGCCCAAGGGGAGGTGATACGCAGTATTTT. The whole variable domain, filled in from reference TRBV7-2 and TRBJ2-3, reads GAGVSQSPSNKVTEKGKDVELRCDPISGHTALYWYRQSLGQGLEFLIYFQGNSAPDKSGLPSDRFSAERTGGSVSTLTIQRTQQEDSAVYLCASSPRGGDTQYFGPGTRLTVL.